In its sample, the clone carrying this TCR beta chain was seen once. Its antigen is not known. These data originate in a study of OX40 agonist ivuxolimab in advanced cancers. Study background: Ivuxolimab was delivered to patients intravenously every 2 weeks at doses spanning 0.01 to 10 mg/kg. Head and neck, renal cell, melanoma or hepatocellular carcinoma were the cancers that dose-escalation patients had.

Autoimmune disease history or systemic immunosuppression led to patient exclusion. Overall study results and limits: There was clonal expansion of CD4+ and CD8+ blood T cells by week 6 at 0.1 to 3.0 mg/kg.

The repertoire was sequenced with immunoSEQ multiplex PCR; TCRdb's copy has only in-frame clones and lacks some. This table holds about 20,000 clones, approximately 84% found once. The germline CDR1 and CDR2 sequences are MDHEN and SYDVKM. This CDR3 has 15 residues. Trimming shortened V by 4 bases and J by 6 bases, and 16 bases separated the two germline ends. This sequence originates from an adult with an advanced solid tumor such as melanoma, head and neck, liver or kidney cancer. Sequences were derived from CD4+ or CD8+ T cells sorted from blood, sampled in a trial of the OX40 agonist ivuxolimab. The chain recombines TRBV28 with TRBJ1-5, with D possibly TRBD1 on 5 matching bases. This CDR3 reads CASSYSFGGGQPQHF. In DNA form, the CDR3 reads TGTGCCAGCAGTTATTCCTTCGGGGGAGGTCAGCCCCAGCATTTT.